The rows below give T cell receptor beta chains drawn from one sample of a study of T cell changes during pregnancy in multiple sclerosis. Here immunoSEQ multiplex PCR was the method, and the copy in TCRdb shows in-frame clones only, minus some. In the table there are roughly 37,000 clones, 91% of which are singletons. The source was CD4+ T cells from peripheral blood mononuclear cells, collected in the second trimester of pregnancy. The receptors derive from a female donor in good health, enrolled as a control in a pregnancy study. Both conserved end residues are part of each CDR3. D genes are given only for firm matches. The size field is filled for only some rows; it gives once, few, many or a size class.

clone size	V gene	D gene	J gene	CDR3 protein	CDR3 DNA
NA	TRBV6-1	NA	TRBJ1-1	CASSVTGYTEAFF	TGTGCCAGCAGTGTAACAGGGTACACTGAAGCTTTCTTT
NA	TRBV6-6	NA	TRBJ2-2	CASSLTGIRAGELFF	TGTGCCAGCAGTTTAACAGGGATTCGTGCCGGGGAGCTGTTTTTT
NA	TRBV10-3	TRBD1	TRBJ1-3	CAISTSGTGFSGNTIYF	TGTGCCATCAGTACCTCCGGGACAGGCTTCTCTGGAAACACCATATATTTT
few	TRBV6-6	TRBD1	TRBJ2-7	CASERDRDYEQYF	TGTGCCAGTGAACGGGACAGGGATTACGAGCAGTACTTC
NA	TRBV6-5	NA	TRBJ1-3	CASSYSGGLPGNTIYF	TGTGCCAGCAGTTACTCGGGGGGACTCCCTGGAAACACCATATATTTT
NA	TRBV29-1	TRBD1	TRBJ1-2	CSVDQGAKSGYTF	TGCAGCGTTGATCAGGGGGCAAAATCAGGCTACACCTTC
NA	TRBV5-4	NA	TRBJ2-3	CASTQGTDTQYF	TGTGCCAGCACACAGGGCACAGATACGCAGTATTTT
NA	TRBV28	NA	TRBJ1-5	CASSTHTGSGNQPQHF	TGTGCCAGCAGTACTCATACAGGGTCGGGCAATCAGCCCCAGCATTTT
NA	TRBV28	TRBD1	TRBJ2-3	CASSIQGGQTDTQYF	TGTGCCAGCAGCATCCAAGGGGGCCAAACAGATACGCAGTATTTT
NA	TRBV4-2	NA	TRBJ2-1	CASSPWAGSSYNEQFF	TGTGCCAGCAGCCCCTGGGCGGGAAGCTCCTACAATGAGCAGTTCTTC
NA	TRBV18	NA	TRBJ1-5	CASSPTGSWGNQPQHF	TGTGCCAGCTCACCTACAGGGTCCTGGGGAAATCAGCCCCAGCATTTT
NA	TRBV23-1	NA	TRBJ2-7	CASSQSSGCPYEQYF	TGCGCCAGCAGTCAATCCTCAGGTTGTCCCTACGAGCAGTACTTC
NA	TRBV7-8	TRBD2	TRBJ2-2	CASSFGTSGWTGELFF	TGTGCCAGCAGCTTTGGGACTAGCGGATGGACCGGGGAGCTGTTTTTT
NA	TRBV5-4	NA	TRBJ1-3	CASSLDIGRVNTIYF	TGTGCCAGCAGCTTGGATATCGGGCGGGTAAACACCATATATTTT
once	TRBV11-2	TRBD2	TRBJ2-1	CASRVMGGTYNEQFF	TGTGCCAGCAGGGTAATGGGGGGGACCTACAATGAGCAGTTCTTC
NA	TRBV5-8	NA	TRBJ1-2	CASSLDLSRGYTF	TGTGCCAGCAGCTTGGATCTCTCTCGGGGCTACACCTTC
NA	TRBV29-1	NA	TRBJ2-7	CSVERQEGGYEQYF	TGCAGCGTTGAGCGGCAGGAGGGAGGCTACGAGCAGTACTTC
NA	TRBV6-6	NA	TRBJ1-1	CASSSIDTNTEAFF	TGTGCCAGCAGTTCTATCGACACCAACACTGAAGCTTTCTTT
NA	TRBV5-4	TRBD1	TRBJ1-1	CASSSGTRQGDTEAFF	TGTGCCAGCAGCTCCGGGACAAGACAGGGTGACACTGAAGCTTTCTTT
NA	TRBV5-1	NA	TRBJ2-5	CASSLVPQSQETQYF	TGCGCCAGCAGCTTGGTACCGCAGTCTCAAGAGACCCAGTACTTC
NA	TRBV30	NA	TRBJ1-4	CACLNRATNEKLFF	TGTGCCTGCCTGAACAGGGCAACTAATGAAAAACTGTTTTTT
NA	TRBV20-1	NA	TRBJ1-4	CSVFRGEKLFF	TGCAGTGTTTTTCGGGGTGAAAAACTGTTTTTT
NA	TRBV10-3	NA	TRBJ2-2	CAISEPLGRTNTGELFF	TGTGCCATCAGTGAGCCTCTTGGGAGGACGAACACCGGGGAGCTGTTTTTT
NA	TRBV7-6	TRBD1	TRBJ2-3	CASSHPLRQGSTDTQYF	TGTGCCAGCAGCCACCCCTTGAGACAGGGGAGCACAGATACGCAGTATTTT
NA	TRBV11-3	NA	TRBJ1-1	CASSREPNTEAFF	TGTGCCAGCAGCCGGGAACCGAACACTGAAGCTTTCTTT
NA	TRBV19	TRBD2	TRBJ2-1	CASSMGLTSGVNEQFF	TGTGCCAGTAGTATGGGTTTAACTAGCGGGGTGAATGAGCAGTTCTTC
NA	TRBV7-8	TRBD2	TRBJ2-7	CASSLGGGGAQSGYEQYF	TGTGCCAGCAGCTTAGGGGGCGGGGGGGCCCAATCCGGCTACGAGCAGTACTTC
once	TRBV5-1	NA	TRBJ2-5	CASSPGTPETQYF	TGCGCCAGCAGCCCCGGGACTCCGGAGACCCAGTACTTC
NA	TRBV11-3	TRBD2	TRBJ2-1	CASSLGLQTSGVKDEQFF	TGTGCCAGCAGCTTAGGTCTACAAACTAGCGGGGTCAAGGATGAGCAGTTCTTC